Within the sample, the clone carrying this T cell receptor beta chain is medium-sized. Its target is not known. One end of the junction does not line up with germline, which may come from a read error. The table came from immunoSEQ multiplex PCR; TCRdb's copy has only in-frame clones and leaves some out. The table has about 98,000 clones, roughly 79% seen once. Germline CDR1 reads SGHTA; CDR2 reads FQGNSA. This CDR3 comprises 12 residues. Relapse after autologous stem cell transplantation occurred in every patient, and brentuximab vedotin exposure varied. When best responses were assessed, they were complete response, partial response or progressive disease. This entry is derived from a study of PD-1 blockade in classical Hodgkin lymphoma. General study findings and limits: Differences between repertoires have undefined causes, possibly disease activity or prior therapy. Exclusion covered patients beginning nivolumab under 1 year post-ASCT.

The chain employs TRBV7-2 and TRBJ1-4, with 7 bases that match TRBD1. The material was peripheral blood mononuclear cells (PBMCs), obtained before the second cycle of nivolumab. The TCR sequence derives from a human donor with classical Hodgkin lymphoma. CDR3 in amino acids: CASSSPPGQLNF. The CDR3 nucleotides are TGTGCCAGCAGCTCGCCCCCGGGACAGCTCAATTTT.